The entry below describes one T cell receptor (beta chain). This clone has a single count. What this receptor recognizes is not known. One base away there is no much larger clone; base qualities are not given. The library was generated by the immunoSEQ multiplex PCR assay. The multiplex PCR relied on a mix of 60 forward primers for TCR Vbeta segments and 13 reverse primers for TCR Jbeta segments. Amplification of the CDR3 region of rearranged TCR beta genes was performed with a multiplex PCR assay on genomic DNA. The Illumina HiSeq System was used to sequence the amplified TCR beta libraries as 87-base-pair reads. As for how the authors treated the data: Across the roughly 640 repertoires, a later analysis counted some 80 million unique TCR beta chains, roughly 11 million of which were shared by at least two donors. To remove PCR and sequencing errors, raw reads were error-corrected and collapsed into unique sequences using a nearest-neighbor algorithm that merged closely related sequences. To assign V, D and J gene segments, CDR3 sequences were aligned to IMGT reference sequences. For a sequence to be retained, a match of at least six nucleotides to both a V gene segment and a J gene segment was required. A rearrangement counted as productive if the CDR3 had no stop codons and remained in frame with V and J, and every other rearrangement counted as non-productive. CDR3 was defined by IMGT convention, running from the second conserved V-encoded cysteine to the conserved J-encoded phenylalanine. Sequences without an unambiguous match to a single V gene segment were excluded from the earlier analysis of several hundred of the donors. In an earlier analysis of 587 of the donors, V segments were called functional above 56.7% productive rearrangements and were called segregating when the between-donor standard deviation exceeded 5%. A statistical classification framework was built for diagnosing cytomegalovirus status from the catalog of TCR beta chain sequences. V and J gene assignment, in a later analysis, came from comparing TCR nucleotide sequences with IMGT/GENE-DB human TR gene sequences. The TCRdist pipeline was used in a later analysis to assign CDR3 sequences and most-parsimonious VDJ recombination scenarios. In a later analysis, each TCR beta chain was defined by its CDR3 amino acid sequence together with its V-gene family, and reads without a unique V-gene family were excluded. A later analysis removed 592 highly shared, low-generation-probability nucleotide sequences to deal with suspected cross-contamination and a sequencing artifact. A later analysis calculated a clonal expansion index for each public chain from normalized within-repertoire ranks of inferred template counts. A later analysis computed generation probabilities with a VDJ recombination model fitted to out-of-frame rearrangements, and checked the results against IGoR. In a later analysis, hypergeometric tests were used to score TCR-TCR, TCR-HLA and TCR-CMV co-occurrence, with a repertoire-size bias correction applied to TCR pairs. False discovery rates were estimated in a later analysis by permuting HLA or CMV assignments 20 times. In a later analysis, co-occurring TCRs were grouped using DBSCAN, and TCRdist sequence similarity was added for clustering within HLA-allele-positive subsets. Repertoires with fewer than 30,000 or more than 120,000 public chains, plus five repertoires with anomalous nucleotide sharing, were excluded from co-occurrence clustering. Imported from immuneACCESS, the table was reduced by TCRdb to in-frame sequences with V and J called. These copies leave out some clones; in studies compared against another copy, an unresolved V gene accounts for under half, and the cause of the remainder is not known. V, J and clone size reflect that table, while D and trimming were determined from the DNA. This sample gives 100,000 or so clones in total; around 75% of them show up just once. The ten top clones hold less than 5% of the sample.

The data derive from a study of cytomegalovirus exposure and HLA in healthy donors (dated 2017 in TCRdb). Regarding the study in general: An earlier analysis of some 550 of the donors reported about 250 Gb of sequence data and around 120 million unique TCR beta sequences from around 200 million T cells. Donor age, sex, ethnicity and CMV serostatus were collected together with the repertoire data. HLA typing covered class I and class II loci at four-digit resolution. In an earlier analysis of a few hundred of the donors, high-throughput TCR beta sequencing was used to judge whether each TCR beta V gene segment behaved as functional or pseudogenic. The study combined high-throughput TCR immunosequencing, statistical association of individual TCRs with disease status, and machine learning to predict cytomegalovirus infection status. Among 300 to 500 genotyped donors of the cohort, an average of around 250,000 unique TCR beta nucleotide sequences was sequenced per donor, of which about 18% were non-productive. Among the roughly 400 genotyped donors, around 81% belonged to the genetic ancestry cluster associated with self-reported Caucasian donors. Every discovery cohort repertoire had been produced on one sequencing platform. Rather than drawing on any new phenotypic data, the later analysis identified candidate immune exposures from TCR beta sequences and the way those sequences occurred across donors. Genome-wide SNP genotypes for about 65% of the roughly 670 donors were used in a later genetic analysis, which treated that subset as a discovery cohort. To study patterns of TCR occurrence, a later analysis re-analyzed previously published TCR beta repertoires from 600 to 750 donors and added high-resolution HLA genotyping. Because of strong linkage in the cohort, roughly five DR-DQ haplotypes were treated as single units for association and clustering. The number of donors typed differed by locus, with 629-630 for A, B, C, DRB1 and DQB1, approximately 500 for DQA1, 600 to 610 for DPA1, and some 440 for DPB1. In addition to the first cohort of approximately 650 subjects, a separate validation cohort of about 120 different subjects was used. The study was designed to test whether signatures of past pathogen exposure could be identified by cataloging public T cell receptors. About 280 gigabases of sequencing data and 91 million or so unique TCR sequences made up an early release that covered over 550 HLA-typed donors. Using immunosequencing, the study profiled T cell repertoires from 640 or so subjects and related those repertoires to cytomegalovirus serostatus.

Summary of the overall study and its limitations: A few of the identified cytomegalovirus-associated TCR beta chains were confirmed in vitro to be specific for cytomegalovirus antigens. V-gene and J-gene trimming of TCR beta chains was associated with a missense DCLRE1C variant in a later genetic analysis, and the association was replicated in an independent cohort. The cohort was sequenced for TCR beta chains only, and without alpha or paired-chain data the features that could be detected were limited. Roughly uniform sequencing depth across donors was assumed in presence/absence analyses, although this assumption may not hold. A later analysis found that HLA-associated TCR beta chains were more clonally expanded and had lower generation probabilities than equally common non-associated chains. Several of the top co-occurrence clusters appeared to be linked to parvovirus B19, influenza, CMV and Epstein-Barr virus, according to a later analysis. In a later analysis, the rate of TCR association differed among HLA loci, with DRB1 alleles having the most associated TCRs and HLA-C alleles having the fewest. Strong co-occurrence of HLA alleles, especially DR and DQ, made assigning TCR associations to individual alleles difficult. Across donors, most TCR sequences were observed very rarely, whereas some public TCRs were present in many individuals. An earlier analysis of 587 of the donors showed that most TCR beta V segments appeared in productive rearrangements either about 87% or about 30% of the time, which broadly matched IMGT annotations. Some IMGT-functional V segments, including TRBV6-2 and TRBV6-3, could not be distinguished by the 87-base-pair reads and were therefore excluded. Cytomegalovirus status was reported to be diagnosed by the classifier with high specificity and sensitivity in both the original and validation cohorts. According to the authors, the approach could potentially be generalized to other disease states and immunological phenotypes. A total of 150 or so TCR beta chains were listed by the study as associated with cytomegalovirus. Correlated functional status among segregating V segments might be attributable to linkage disequilibrium, but an unknown experimental factor could not be ruled out. At a false discovery rate of 0.05, a later analysis linked 15,000 to 20,000 TCR beta sequences to specific HLA alleles. For the cohort, immune exposure information was limited to CMV serostatus. Because some donors lacked HLA typing at each locus, the association tests relied only on the typed subset. The sequencing pipeline was judged likely to have produced a cluster of highly shared sequence variants as a technical artifact. In a later analysis, most CMV-associated TCR beta chains were found to appear HLA-restricted, with HLA associations seemingly driven largely by CMV exposure. Because counts were too low, roughly 16 rarely observed V segments, including chromosome 9 orphons, were excluded from the earlier analysis of a few hundred of the donors. According to a later genetic analysis, donors in an Asian-associated ancestry cluster had fewer N-insertions in productive TCRs than the roughly 700-donor mean. A further reported finding was that TCR beta sequences accurately predicted the HLA-A and HLA-B alleles for most subjects in the first cohort.

The CDR3 measures 15 amino acids from cysteine to phenylalanine. Only CDR3 DNA is held: 45 bases, read in frame from base 1. Cut back by 6 bases and 1 base, the V and J ends lie 13 bases apart. CDR1 is given as LNHDA and CDR2 as SQIVND, both from the germline V gene (reference sequence). The cohort consisted of approximately 670 healthy bone marrow donors. All cohort members were sampled while nominally healthy, although unrecorded immune exposures were likely present. The donor was CMV seropositive and was included in the group of 300 or so seropositive cohort members. A peripheral blood sample was collected from each donor, and TCR beta sequencing was performed on peripheral blood mononuclear cells. The Qiagen DNeasy Blood Extraction Kit was used to extract genomic DNA from the blood cell samples.

This clonotype was sampled from a woman aged 18 to 35 in good health and CMV-seropositive. This chain is built from TRBV19 and TRBJ1-5, with TRBD1 tentatively as D gene (6 bases match). The specimen was PBMCs. Here is the DNA: TGTGCCAGTAGACGAACCCAGGGGAGCAATCAGCCCCAGCATTTT. Its product reads: CASRRTQGSNQPQHF.